This TCR beta chain was recorded in a study of OX40 agonist ivuxolimab in advanced cancers. Whole-study context: Ivuxolimab doses were 0.01, 0.1, 0.3, 1.5, 3 or 10 mg/kg every 2 weeks. At just under 85% male, the cohort had a mean age of 60 years, ranging from about 23 to 79.

Trimming took 4 bases from V and 5 from J, leaving 11 bases between them. CDR1 and CDR2 (germline): KGHSH, LQKENI. CDR3 size: 14 residues. Data came from immunoSEQ multiplex PCR; TCRdb stores just in-frame clones and leaves some out. This sample has some 76,000 clones; 85% occur once, and the top ten carry about 1.8%. This rearrangement joins TRBV18 to TRBJ1-4; tentatively, D is TRBD1 (5 bases). The material was CD4+ or CD8+ T cells sorted from blood, obtained in a trial of the OX40 agonist ivuxolimab. This clonotype was obtained from an adult with an advanced solid tumor such as melanoma, head and neck, liver or kidney cancer. The CDR3 DNA reads TGTGCCAGCTCACTCTCCGGGGGAAATGAAAAACTGTTTTTT. This codes for CASSLSGGNEKLFF.